This TCR beta chain was obtained from a study of beta chain features in type 1 diabetes. Whole-study findings and limits: Moderately but significantly shorter TCRB CDR3s were found in Type 1 diabetes patients in all four CD4+ subsets.

For this clone: The target antigen is unknown.

Expressed TCRB transcripts were sequenced because the isolated RNA had all been reverse transcribed beforehand. Mean read depth for naive, central memory and regulatory T cell samples was a few million reads. Using immunoSEQ multiplex PCR, the repertoire was profiled, and TCRdb retains in-frame clones only, with some absent. The sample yields hundreds of thousands of clones, 17% seen once. The sample consisted of naive CD4+ T cells from blood. The TCR originated in a young woman in good health.

CDR3 residues: CASSLGGTYQETQYF. CDR3 nucleotides: TGTGCCAGCAGCTTAGGAGGGACATATCAAGAGACCCAGTACTTC. The V and J genes are TRBV7-9 and TRBJ2-5, with D perhaps matching TRBD1 (6 bases). Germline loops: CDR1 SEHNR, CDR2 FQNEAQ (reference sequence). Trimming stripped 1 base from V and 2 bases from J, with 11 bases between. CDR3 length equals 15 residues.